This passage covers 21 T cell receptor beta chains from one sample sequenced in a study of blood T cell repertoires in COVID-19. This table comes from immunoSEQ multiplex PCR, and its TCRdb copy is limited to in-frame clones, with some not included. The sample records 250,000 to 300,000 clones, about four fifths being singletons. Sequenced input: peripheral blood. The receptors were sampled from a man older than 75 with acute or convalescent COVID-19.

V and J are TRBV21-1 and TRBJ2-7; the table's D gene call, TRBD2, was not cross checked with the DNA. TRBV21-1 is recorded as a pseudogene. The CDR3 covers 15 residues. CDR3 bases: TGTGCCAGCAGCAGCCAAGGGGTGGCGGGGGACGAGCAGTACTTC. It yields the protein CASSSQGVAGDEQYF.

The CDR3 DNA sequence: TGTGCCAGCAGAGCCGACAGGGTGGCCAATTCACCCCTCCACTTT. It specifies CASRADRVANSPLHF. V and J are TRBV28 and TRBJ1-6, with 7 bases identical to TRBD1. The CDR3 runs to 15 residues. Germline CDR1 reads MDHEN; CDR2 reads SYDVKM. J was trimmed by 7 bases and V by 6 bases; bases with no gene match: 9. The full variable domain, completed using reference TRBV28 and TRBJ1-6, is DVKVTQSSRYLVKRTGEKVFLECVQDMDHENMFWYRQDPGLGLRLIYFSYDVKMKEKGDIPEGYSVSREKKERFSLILESASTNQTSMYLCASRADRVANSPLHFGNGTRLTVT.

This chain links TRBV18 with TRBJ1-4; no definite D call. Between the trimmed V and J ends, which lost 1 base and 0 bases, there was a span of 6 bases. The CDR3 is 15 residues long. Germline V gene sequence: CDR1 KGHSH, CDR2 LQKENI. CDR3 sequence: CASSPLAATNEKLFF. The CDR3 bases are TGTGCCAGCTCACCACTAGCTGCAACTAATGAAAAACTGTTTTTT. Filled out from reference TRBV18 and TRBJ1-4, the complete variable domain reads NAGVMQNPRHLVRRRGQEARLRCSPMKGHSHVYWYRQLPEEGLKFMVYLQKENIIDESGMPKERFSAEFPKEGPSILRIQQVVRGDSAAYFCASSPLAATNEKLFFGSGTQLSVL.

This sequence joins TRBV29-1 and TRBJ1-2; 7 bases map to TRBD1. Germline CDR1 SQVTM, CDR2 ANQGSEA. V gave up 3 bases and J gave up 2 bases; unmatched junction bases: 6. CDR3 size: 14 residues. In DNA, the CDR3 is TGCAGCGTTGATCAGATAGGGGGCAACTATGGCTACACCTTC. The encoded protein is CSVDQIGGNYGYTF.

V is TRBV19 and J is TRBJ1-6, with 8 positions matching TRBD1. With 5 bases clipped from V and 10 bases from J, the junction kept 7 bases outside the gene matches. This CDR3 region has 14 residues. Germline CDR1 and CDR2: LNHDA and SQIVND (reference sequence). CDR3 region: CASSVAQGESPLHF. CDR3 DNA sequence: TGTGCCAGTAGTGTAGCACAGGGGGAATCACCCCTCCACTTT.

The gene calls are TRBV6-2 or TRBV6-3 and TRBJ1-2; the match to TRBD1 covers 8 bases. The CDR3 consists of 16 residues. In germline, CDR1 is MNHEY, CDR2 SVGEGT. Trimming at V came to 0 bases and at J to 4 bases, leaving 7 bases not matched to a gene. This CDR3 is CASSYSGQGAIYGYTF. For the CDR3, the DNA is TGTGCCAGCAGTTACTCAGGTCAGGGGGCAATCTATGGCTACACCTTC.

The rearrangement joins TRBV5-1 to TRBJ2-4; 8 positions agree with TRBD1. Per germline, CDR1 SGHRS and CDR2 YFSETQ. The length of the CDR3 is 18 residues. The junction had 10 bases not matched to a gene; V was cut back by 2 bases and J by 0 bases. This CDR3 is CASSFRQGLPLAKNIQYF. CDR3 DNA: TGCGCCAGCAGCTTCCGACAGGGGTTGCCGCTAGCCAAAAACATTCAGTACTTC.

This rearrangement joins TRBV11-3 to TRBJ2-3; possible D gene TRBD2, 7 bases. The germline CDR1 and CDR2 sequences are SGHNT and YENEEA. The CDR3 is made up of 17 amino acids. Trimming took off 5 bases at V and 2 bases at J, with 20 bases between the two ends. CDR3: CASSPDVGGGHTDTQYF. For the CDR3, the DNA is TGTGCCAGCAGCCCCGACGTGGGGGGGGGCCACACAGATACGCAGTATTTT.

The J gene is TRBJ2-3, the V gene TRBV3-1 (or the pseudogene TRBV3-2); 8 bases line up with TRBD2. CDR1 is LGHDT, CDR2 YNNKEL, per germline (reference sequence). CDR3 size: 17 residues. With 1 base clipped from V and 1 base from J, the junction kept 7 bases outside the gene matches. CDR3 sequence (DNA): TGTGCCAGCAGCCAAGCCAATAGCGGGATAGGCACAGATACGCAGTATTTT. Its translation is CASSQANSGIGTDTQYF.

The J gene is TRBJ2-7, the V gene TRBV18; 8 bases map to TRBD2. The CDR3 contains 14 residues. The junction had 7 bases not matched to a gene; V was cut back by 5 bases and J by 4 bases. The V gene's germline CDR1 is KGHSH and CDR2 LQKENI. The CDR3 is CASSKAGERYEQYF. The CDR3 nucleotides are TGTGCCAGCTCAAAAGCGGGAGAGCGATACGAGCAGTACTTC.

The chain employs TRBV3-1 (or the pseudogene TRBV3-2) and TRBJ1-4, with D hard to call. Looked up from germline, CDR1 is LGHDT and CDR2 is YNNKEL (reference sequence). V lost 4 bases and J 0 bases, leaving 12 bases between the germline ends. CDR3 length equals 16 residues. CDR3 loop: CASSPERRATNEKLFF. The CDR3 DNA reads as TGTGCCAGCAGCCCCGAAAGGAGGGCAACTAATGAAAAACTGTTTTTT.

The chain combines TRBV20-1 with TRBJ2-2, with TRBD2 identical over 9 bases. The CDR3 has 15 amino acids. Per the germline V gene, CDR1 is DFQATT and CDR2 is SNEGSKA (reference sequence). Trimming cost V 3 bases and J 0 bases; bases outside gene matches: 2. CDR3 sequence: CSASPSGTNTGELFF. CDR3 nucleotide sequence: TGCAGTGCTAGTCCTAGCGGGACGAACACCGGGGAGCTGTTTTTT.

DNA for the CDR3: TGTGCCAGTAGTCCCCCGGGACAGGGGAACTACGAGCAGTACTTC. Translated: CASSPPGQGNYEQYF. The chain uses TRBV19 and TRBJ2-7, with 10 bases lining up with TRBD1. The germline gives CDR1 LNHDA, CDR2 SQIVND (reference sequence). The CDR3 spans 15 residues. The ends lost 5 bases at V and 3 bases at J; junction bases unmatched: 7. Full variable domain (missing parts from reference TRBV19 and TRBJ2-7): DGGITQSPKYLFRKEGQNVTLSCEQNLNHDAMYWYRQDPGQGLRLIYYSQIVNDFQKGDIAEGYSVSREKKESFPLTVTSAQKNPTAFYLCASSPPGQGNYEQYFGPGTRLTVT.

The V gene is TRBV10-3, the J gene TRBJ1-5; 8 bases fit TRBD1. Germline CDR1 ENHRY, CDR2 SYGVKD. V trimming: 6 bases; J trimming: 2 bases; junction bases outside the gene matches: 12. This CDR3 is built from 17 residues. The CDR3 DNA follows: TGTGCCATCAGGGGCTTCAGGGGGCTTGTGGGCAATCAGCCCCAGCATTTT. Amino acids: CAIRGFRGLVGNQPQHF.

CDR3: CASSVDPGTEAFF. In nucleotides, the CDR3 is TGTGCCAGCAGCGTAGACCCAGGGACTGAAGCTTTCTTT. The chain combines TRBV9 with TRBJ1-1, with D maybe TRBD1 (5 bases). Per germline, CDR1 SGDLS and CDR2 YYNGEE. Trimming stripped 0 bases from V and 5 bases from J, with 8 bases between. The CDR3 is 13 amino acids.

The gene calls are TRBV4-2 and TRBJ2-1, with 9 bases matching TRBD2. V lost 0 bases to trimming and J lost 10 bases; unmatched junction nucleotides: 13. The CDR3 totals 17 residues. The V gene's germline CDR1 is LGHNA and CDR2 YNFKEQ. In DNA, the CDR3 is TGTGCCAGCAGCCAAGATCGGGCGGGGGGGCCCATTGGCGAGCAGTTCTTC. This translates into CASSQDRAGGPIGEQFF.

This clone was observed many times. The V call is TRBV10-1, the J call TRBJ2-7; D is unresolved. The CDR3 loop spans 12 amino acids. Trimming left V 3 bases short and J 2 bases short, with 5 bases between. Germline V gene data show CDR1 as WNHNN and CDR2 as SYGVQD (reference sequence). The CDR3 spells CASSDYTYEQYF. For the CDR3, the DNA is TGCGCCAGCAGTGATTACACCTACGAGCAGTACTTC.

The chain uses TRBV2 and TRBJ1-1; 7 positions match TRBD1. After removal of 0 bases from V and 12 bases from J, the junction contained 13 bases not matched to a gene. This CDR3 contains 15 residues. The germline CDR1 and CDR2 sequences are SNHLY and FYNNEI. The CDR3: CASSEALTGTVATFF. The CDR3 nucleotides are TGTGCCAGCAGTGAAGCCCTGACAGGGACCGTTGCGACTTTCTTT.

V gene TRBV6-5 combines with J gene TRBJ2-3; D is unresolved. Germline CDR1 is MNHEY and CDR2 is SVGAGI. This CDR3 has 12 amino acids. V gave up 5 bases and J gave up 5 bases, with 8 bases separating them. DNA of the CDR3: TGTGCCAGCAGTCCGAACATAGATACGCAGTATTTT. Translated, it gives CASSPNIDTQYF.

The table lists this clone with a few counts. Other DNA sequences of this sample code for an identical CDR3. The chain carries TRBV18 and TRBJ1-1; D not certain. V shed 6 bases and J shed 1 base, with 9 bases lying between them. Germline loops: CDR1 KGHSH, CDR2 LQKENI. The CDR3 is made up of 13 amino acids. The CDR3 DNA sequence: TGTGCCAGCTCTCTCCAGGAGAACACTGAAGCTTTCTTT. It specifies CASSLQENTEAFF.

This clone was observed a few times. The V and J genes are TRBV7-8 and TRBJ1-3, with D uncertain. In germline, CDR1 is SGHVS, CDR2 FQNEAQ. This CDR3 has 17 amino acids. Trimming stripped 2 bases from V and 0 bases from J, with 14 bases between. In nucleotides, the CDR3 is TGTGCCAGCAGCTTAATAAGGCCAGGCCGCTCTGGAAACACCATATATTTT. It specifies CASSLIRPGRSGNTIYF.